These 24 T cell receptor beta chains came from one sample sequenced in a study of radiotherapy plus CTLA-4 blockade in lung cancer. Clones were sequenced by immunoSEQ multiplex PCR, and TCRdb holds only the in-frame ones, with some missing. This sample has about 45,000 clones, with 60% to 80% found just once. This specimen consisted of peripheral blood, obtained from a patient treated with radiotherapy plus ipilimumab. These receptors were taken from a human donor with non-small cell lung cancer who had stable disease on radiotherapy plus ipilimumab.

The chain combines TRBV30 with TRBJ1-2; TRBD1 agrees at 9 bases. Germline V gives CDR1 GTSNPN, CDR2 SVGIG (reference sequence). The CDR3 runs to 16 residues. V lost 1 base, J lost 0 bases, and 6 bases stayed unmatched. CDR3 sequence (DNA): TGTGCCTGGAGTGGACAGGGGGGATTCTCTAACTATGGCTACACCTTC. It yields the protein CAWSGQGGFSNYGYTF.

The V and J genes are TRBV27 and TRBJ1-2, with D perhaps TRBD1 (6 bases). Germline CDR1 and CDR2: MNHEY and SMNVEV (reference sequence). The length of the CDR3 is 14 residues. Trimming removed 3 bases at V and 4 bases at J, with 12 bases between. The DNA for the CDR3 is TGTGCCAGCAGTTTCTCAGGGGTAGGCTATGGCTACACCTTC. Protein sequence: CASSFSGVGYGYTF.

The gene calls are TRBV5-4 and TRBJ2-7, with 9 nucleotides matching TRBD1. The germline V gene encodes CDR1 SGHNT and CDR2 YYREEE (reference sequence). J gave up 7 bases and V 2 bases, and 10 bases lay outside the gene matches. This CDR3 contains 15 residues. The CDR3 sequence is CASSFSGQGLGEQYF. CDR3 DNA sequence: TGTGCCAGCAGCTTCTCGGGACAGGGTTTGGGGGAGCAGTACTTC.

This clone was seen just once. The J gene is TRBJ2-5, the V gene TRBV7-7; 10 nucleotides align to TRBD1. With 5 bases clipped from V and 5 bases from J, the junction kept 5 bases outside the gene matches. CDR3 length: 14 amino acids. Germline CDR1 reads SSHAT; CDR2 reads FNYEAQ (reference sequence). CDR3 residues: CASSRDRGFETQYF. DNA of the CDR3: TGTGCCAGCAGCCGGGACAGGGGATTCGAGACCCAGTACTTC.

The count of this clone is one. Written as DNA, the CDR3 is TGTGCCAGCAGGCTAGCATCGTCTTACGAGCAGTACTTC. This codes for CASRLASSYEQYF. The chain carries TRBV6-1 and TRBJ2-7, with D possibly being TRBD2 (5 bases). The CDR3 has 13 amino acids. V lost 6 bases, J lost 4 bases, and 13 bases lay in between. Germline V gene sequence: CDR1 MNHNS, CDR2 SASEGT.

CDR3 in amino acids: CASSERGDTEAFF. The CDR3 bases are TGTGCCAGCAGCGAGAGGGGTGACACTGAAGCTTTCTTT. V and J are TRBV9 and TRBJ1-1; D perhaps matches TRBD1 (5 bases). This CDR3 region has 13 residues. The germline CDR1 and CDR2 sequences are SGDLS and YYNGEE. With 3 bases removed from V and 3 bases from J, the gap between germline ends came to 9 bases. Filled out from reference TRBV9 and TRBJ1-1, the complete variable domain reads DSGVTQTPKHLITATGQRVTLRCSPRSGDLSVYWYQQSLDQGLQFLIQYYNGEERAKGNILERFSAQQFPDLHSELNLSSLELGDSALYFCASSERGDTEAFFGQGTRLTVV.

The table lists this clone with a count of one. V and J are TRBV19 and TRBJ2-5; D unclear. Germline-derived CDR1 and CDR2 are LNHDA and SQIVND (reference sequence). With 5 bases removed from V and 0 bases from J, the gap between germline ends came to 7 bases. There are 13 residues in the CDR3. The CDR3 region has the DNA TGTGCCAGTAGTTATGCCTACCAAGAGACCCAGTACTTC. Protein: CASSYAYQETQYF.

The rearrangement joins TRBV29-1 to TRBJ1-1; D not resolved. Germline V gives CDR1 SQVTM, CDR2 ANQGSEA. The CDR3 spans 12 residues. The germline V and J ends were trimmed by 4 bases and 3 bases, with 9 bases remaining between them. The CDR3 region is CSVVALDTEAFF. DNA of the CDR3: TGCAGCGTTGTAGCCTTGGACACTGAAGCTTTCTTT.

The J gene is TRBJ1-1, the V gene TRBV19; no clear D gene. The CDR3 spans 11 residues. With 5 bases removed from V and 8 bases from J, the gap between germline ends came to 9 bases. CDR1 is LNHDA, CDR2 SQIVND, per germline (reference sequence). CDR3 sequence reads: CASSAQLEAFF. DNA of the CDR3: TGTGCCAGTAGTGCCCAACTAGAAGCTTTCTTT.

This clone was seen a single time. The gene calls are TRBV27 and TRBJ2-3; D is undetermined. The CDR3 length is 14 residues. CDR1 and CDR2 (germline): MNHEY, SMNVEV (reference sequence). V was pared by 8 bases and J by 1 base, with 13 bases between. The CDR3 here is CASVRLGGTDTQYF. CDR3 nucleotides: TGTGCCAGCGTACGCCTTGGGGGCACAGATACGCAGTATTTT.

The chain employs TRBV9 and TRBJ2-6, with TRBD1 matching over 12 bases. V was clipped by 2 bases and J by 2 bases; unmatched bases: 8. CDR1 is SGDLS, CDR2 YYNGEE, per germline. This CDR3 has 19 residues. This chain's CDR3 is CASSVVPGTGGAGANVLTF. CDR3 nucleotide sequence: TGTGCCAGCAGCGTGGTACCCGGGACAGGGGGCGCTGGGGCCAACGTCCTGACTTTC.

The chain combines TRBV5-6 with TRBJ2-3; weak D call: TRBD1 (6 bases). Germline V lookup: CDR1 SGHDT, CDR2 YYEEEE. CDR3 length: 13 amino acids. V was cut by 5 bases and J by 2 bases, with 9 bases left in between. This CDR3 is CASSWDITDTQYF. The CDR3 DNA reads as TGTGCCAGCAGTTGGGACATCACAGATACGCAGTATTTT.

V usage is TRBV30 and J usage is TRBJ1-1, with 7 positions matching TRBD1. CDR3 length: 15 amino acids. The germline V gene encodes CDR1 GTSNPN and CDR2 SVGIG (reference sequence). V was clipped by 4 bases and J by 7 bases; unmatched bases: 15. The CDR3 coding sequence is TGTGCCTGGATGCATAAGGGGGCGCGCGGTCTTGAAGCTTTCTTT. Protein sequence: CAWMHKGARGLEAFF.

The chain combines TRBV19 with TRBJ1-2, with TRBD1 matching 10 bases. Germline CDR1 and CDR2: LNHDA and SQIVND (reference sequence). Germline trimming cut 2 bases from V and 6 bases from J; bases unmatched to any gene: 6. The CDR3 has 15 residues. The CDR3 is CASSIMGQGRDGYTF. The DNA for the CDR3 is TGTGCCAGTAGTATAATGGGACAGGGGAGGGATGGCTACACCTTC.

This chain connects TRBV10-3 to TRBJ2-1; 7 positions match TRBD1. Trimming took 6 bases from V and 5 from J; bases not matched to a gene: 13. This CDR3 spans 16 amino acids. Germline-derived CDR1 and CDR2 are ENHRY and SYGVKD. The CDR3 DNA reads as TGTGCCATCAGCAACCCCAGGGACAGATACAACAATGAGCAGTTCTTC. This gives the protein CAISNPRDRYNNEQFF.

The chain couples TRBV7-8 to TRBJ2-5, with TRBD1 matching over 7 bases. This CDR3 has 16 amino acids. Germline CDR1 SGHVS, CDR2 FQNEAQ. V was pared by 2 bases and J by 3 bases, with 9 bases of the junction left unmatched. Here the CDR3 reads CASSLLTGQIEETQYF. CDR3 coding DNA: TGTGCCAGCAGCTTACTTACGGGACAGATAGAAGAGACCCAGTACTTC.

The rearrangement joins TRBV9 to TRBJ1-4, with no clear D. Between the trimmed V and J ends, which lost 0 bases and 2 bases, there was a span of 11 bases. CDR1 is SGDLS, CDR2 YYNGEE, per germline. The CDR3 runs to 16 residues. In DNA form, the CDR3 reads TGTGCCAGCAGCGTAGGATCGGGAGTGACTAATGAAAAACTGTTTTTT. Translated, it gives CASSVGSGVTNEKLFF.

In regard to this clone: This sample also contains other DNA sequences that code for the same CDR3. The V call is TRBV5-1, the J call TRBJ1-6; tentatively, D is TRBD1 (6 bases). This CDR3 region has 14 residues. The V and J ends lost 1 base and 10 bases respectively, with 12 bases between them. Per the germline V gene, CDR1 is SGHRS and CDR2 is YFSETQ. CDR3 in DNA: TGCGCCAGCAGCTTGAAGGGGGATCTCTCACCCCTCCACTTT. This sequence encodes CASSLKGDLSPLHF.

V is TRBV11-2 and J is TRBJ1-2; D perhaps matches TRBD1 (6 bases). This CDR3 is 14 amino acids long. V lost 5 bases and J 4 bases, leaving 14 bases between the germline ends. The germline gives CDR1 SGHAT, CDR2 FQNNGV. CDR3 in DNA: TGTGCCAGCAGCCCGGGGAGGGGGTTCTATGGCTACACCTTC. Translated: CASSPGRGFYGYTF. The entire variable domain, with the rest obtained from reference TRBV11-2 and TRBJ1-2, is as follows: EAGVAQSPRYKIIEKRQSVAFWCNPISGHATLYWYQQILGQGPKLLIQFQNNGVVDDSQLPKDRFSAERLKGVDSTLKIQPAKLEDSAVYLCASSPGRGFYGYTFGSGTRLTVV.

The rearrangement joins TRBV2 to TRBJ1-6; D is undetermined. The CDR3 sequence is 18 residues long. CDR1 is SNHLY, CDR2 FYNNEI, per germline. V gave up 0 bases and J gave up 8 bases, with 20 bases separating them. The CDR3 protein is CASSEAETLRGGDSPLHF. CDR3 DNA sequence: TGTGCCAGCAGTGAAGCAGAAACCCTCCGGGGTGGAGATTCACCCCTCCACTTT.

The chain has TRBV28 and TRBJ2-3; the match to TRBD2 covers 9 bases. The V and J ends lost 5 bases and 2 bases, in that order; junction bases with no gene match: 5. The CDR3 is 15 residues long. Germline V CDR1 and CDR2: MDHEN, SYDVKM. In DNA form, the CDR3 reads TGTGCCAGCAGTCGACTAGCGGAGGCCACAGATACGCAGTATTTT. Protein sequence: CASSRLAEATDTQYF. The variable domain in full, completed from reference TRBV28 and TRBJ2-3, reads DVKVTQSSRYLVKRTGEKVFLECVQDMDHENMFWYRQDPGLGLRLIYFSYDVKMKEKGDIPEGYSVSREKKERFSLILESASTNQTSMYLCASSRLAEATDTQYFGPGTRLTVL.

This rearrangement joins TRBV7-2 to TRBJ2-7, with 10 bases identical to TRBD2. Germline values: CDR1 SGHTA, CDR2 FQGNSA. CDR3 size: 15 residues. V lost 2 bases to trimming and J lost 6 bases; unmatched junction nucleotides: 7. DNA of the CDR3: TGTGCCAGCAGCTTAAAAGCGGGGGGGTCCGGCGAGCAGTACTTC. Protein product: CASSLKAGGSGEQYF.

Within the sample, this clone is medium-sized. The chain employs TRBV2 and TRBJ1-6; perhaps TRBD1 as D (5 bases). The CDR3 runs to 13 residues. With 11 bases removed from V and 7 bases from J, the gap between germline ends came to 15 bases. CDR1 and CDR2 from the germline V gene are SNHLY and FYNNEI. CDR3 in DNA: TGTGCCCGCTCAGGGCAGGGAAATTCACCCCTCCACTTT. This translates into CARSGQGNSPLHF.

CDR3 in amino acids: CASSLVSGEAFF. The CDR3, as DNA: TGTGCCAGCAGCTTAGTAAGTGGTGAAGCTTTCTTT. The chain carries TRBV7-8 and TRBJ1-1; no definite D call. Trimming took 1 base from V and 7 from J, leaving 7 bases between them. In germline, CDR1 is SGHVS, CDR2 FQNEAQ. The CDR3 has 12 amino acids.